A single sample is the source of the 29 T cell receptor beta chains below, sequenced in a study of blood T cell repertoires in COVID-19. The assay was immunoSEQ multiplex PCR, and TCRdb's table has in-frame clones only and misses some. The table has approximately 200,000 clones, over 75% seen once; the top ten hold almost 4.5%. The sequenced material came from peripheral blood. These receptors were taken from a man aged 45-65 years with acute or convalescent COVID-19.

This clone has just one count. V is TRBV5-1 and J is TRBJ2-7; no clear D gene. The CDR3 runs 14 residues. CDR1 is SGHRS and CDR2 is YFSETQ in the germline V gene. V gave up 0 bases and J gave up 2 bases, with 9 bases separating them. The CDR3 spells CASSLVLSAYEQYF. CDR3 coding DNA: TGCGCCAGCAGCTTGGTCCTGTCCGCCTACGAGCAGTACTTC. Based on the CDR3 plus reference TRBV5-1 and TRBJ2-7, the full variable domain is KAGVTQTPRYLIKTRGQQVTLSCSPISGHRSVSWYQQTPGQGLQFLFEYFSETQRNKGNFPGRFSGRQFSNSRSEMNVSTLELGDSALYLCASSLVLSAYEQYFGPGTRLTVT.

The chain recombines TRBV3-1 (or the pseudogene TRBV3-2) with TRBJ1-4; D is unresolved. Trimming cost V 5 bases and J 0 bases, with 13 bases left between them. The germline V gene has CDR1 LGHDT and CDR2 YNNKEL (reference sequence). The CDR3 runs 16 residues. The CDR3 bases are TGTGCCAGCAGCAAGCGGCTCGGGGCAACTAATGAAAAACTGTTTTTT. Protein sequence: CASSKRLGATNEKLFF.

V and J are TRBV9 and TRBJ2-1; 11 nucleotides align to TRBD1. Per germline, CDR1 SGDLS and CDR2 YYNGEE. Trimming took 3 bases from V and 0 from J; bases not matched to a gene: 5. The CDR3 totals 17 residues. The CDR3 DNA is TGTGCCAGCAGCGCCGGGGACAGGGGGTACTCCTACAATGAGCAGTTCTTC. Translated, it gives CASSAGDRGYSYNEQFF.

The chain joins TRBV5-1 to TRBJ2-2; D might be TRBD1 (8 bases). The V gene's germline CDR1 is SGHRS and CDR2 YFSETQ. This CDR3 region has 16 residues. V shed 4 bases and J shed 2 bases, with 15 bases lying between them. As DNA, the CDR3 is TGCGCCAGCAGCCCAGACAGGGGACTAAACACCGGGGAGCTGTTTTTT. This sequence encodes CASSPDRGLNTGELFF.

The CDR3 loop reads CASSQSGTGNSNQPQHF. In DNA form, the CDR3 reads TGTGCCAGCAGCCAAAGTGGGACAGGAAATAGCAATCAGCCCCAGCATTTT. V usage is TRBV4-2 and J usage is TRBJ1-5; TRBD1 matches at 8 bases. Germline CDR1 is LGHNA and CDR2 is YNFKEQ. The CDR3 has 17 residues. V dropped 2 bases and J dropped 0; count of bases not matched to a gene: 6.

The rearrangement joins TRBV4-1 to TRBJ1-6, with D hard to call. The germline V gene encodes CDR1 MGHRA and CDR2 YSYEKL. With 3 bases removed from V and 1 base from J, the gap between germline ends came to 22 bases. The CDR3 is 20 amino acids. CDR3 DNA: TGCGCCAGCAGCCACCGCGAGTTTAGAACCCTGCGGTCCTATAATTCACCCCTCCACTTT. Its protein is CASSHREFRTLRSYNSPLHF.

In this sample, this clone turned up once. The chain employs TRBV29-1 and TRBJ2-7, with 7 nucleotides matching TRBD2. With V trimmed by 2 bases and J by 7 bases, 8 bases remained unmatched. Germline CDR1 reads SQVTM; CDR2 reads ANQGSEA. The CDR3 is made up of 13 amino acids. CDR3 region: CSVEQVWGGEQYF. The CDR3 coding sequence is TGCAGCGTTGAACAGGTTTGGGGAGGGGAGCAGTACTTC.

The chain employs TRBV29-1 and TRBJ1-1, with 7 positions matching TRBD1. J lost 1 base, V lost 7 bases, and 3 bases had no gene match. CDR3 length equals 12 residues. CDR1 SQVTM and CDR2 ANQGSEA come from the germline V gene. CDR3 protein: CSADRSNTEAFF. The CDR3, as DNA: TGCAGCGCGGACAGGTCGAACACTGAAGCTTTCTTT.

This rearrangement joins TRBV7-8 to TRBJ2-1, with 8 nucleotides matching TRBD1. The CDR3 has 15 amino acids. Germline lookup yields CDR1 SGHVS and CDR2 FQNEAQ. The V segment lost 2 bases and the J segment 0 bases; nucleotides outside the gene matches: 0. In DNA form, the CDR3 reads TGTGCCAGCAGCTTACAGGGGGCCTCCTACAATGAGCAGTTCTTC. This codes for CASSLQGASYNEQFF.

The rearrangement links TRBV5-1 to TRBJ2-1; 9 positions match TRBD2. Unmatched junction bases numbered 7, after V lost 3 bases and J lost 9 bases. Germline V gives CDR1 SGHRS, CDR2 YFSETQ. The CDR3 length is 14 residues. This chain's CDR3 is CASSSTSGSTEQFF. The CDR3 coding sequence is TGCGCCAGCAGCTCAACTAGCGGGTCGACTGAGCAGTTCTTC.

This sequence joins TRBV6-2 or TRBV6-3 and TRBJ2-7; the D gene is possibly TRBD2 (6 bases). With 5 bases removed from V and 4 bases from J, the gap between germline ends came to 6 bases. Germline-derived CDR1 and CDR2 are MNHEY and SVGEGT. The CDR3 loop spans 11 amino acids. This chain's CDR3 is CASSGGYEQYF. The DNA of the CDR3 is TGTGCCAGCAGTGGGGGGTACGAGCAGTACTTC.

The V gene is TRBV2, the J gene TRBJ2-2, with a possible D match to TRBD1 (6 bases). V lost 8 bases and J 4 bases, leaving 11 bases between the germline ends. Germline V lookup: CDR1 SNHLY, CDR2 FYNNEI. The CDR3 runs 13 residues. CDR3 coding DNA: TGTGCCAGCGTATCGGACAGCACCGGGGAGCTGTTTTTT. Protein product: CASVSDSTGELFF. The variable domain in full, completed from reference TRBV2 and TRBJ2-2, reads EPEVTQTPSHQVTQMGQEVILRCVPISNHLYFYWYRQILGQKVEFLVSFYNNEISEKSEIFDDQFSVERPDGSNFTLKIRSTKLEDSAMYFCASVSDSTGELFFGEGSRLTVL.

The chain is built from TRBV7-2 and TRBJ1-1; no reliable D call. The CDR3 length is 15 residues. V was pared by 5 bases and J by 0 bases, with 13 bases between. Germline V gene lookup returns CDR1 SGHTA and CDR2 FQGNSA. The CDR3 nucleotides read TGTGCCAGCAGCATTAGCTGGGTTCTGAACACTGAAGCTTTCTTT. It encodes CASSISWVLNTEAFF.

The chain is built from TRBV19 and TRBJ2-5, with D tentatively TRBD2 (6 bases). V was shortened by 4 bases and J by 4 bases, with 19 bases between the two germline ends. The CDR3 consists of 16 residues. Germline values: CDR1 LNHDA, CDR2 SQIVND (reference sequence). Here the CDR3 DNA reads TGTGCCAGTAGTAGCCCGGGAGCCTCGGTCGTAGAGACCCAGTACTTC. This gives the protein CASSSPGASVVETQYF.

The chain joins TRBV6-6 to TRBJ2-7; 10 bases are shared with TRBD1. With V trimmed by 5 bases and J by 3 bases, 13 bases remained unmatched. The CDR3 covers 17 residues. Germline CDR1 MNHNY, CDR2 SVGAGI (reference sequence). Here the CDR3 reads CASSPGIMTGGFYEQYF. CDR3 sequence (DNA): TGTGCCAGCAGTCCCGGAATCATGACAGGGGGCTTCTACGAGCAGTACTTC.

Comment on this clone: Other nucleotide sequences in the sample specify the same CDR3. The chain links TRBV18 to TRBJ2-2, with 7 positions matching TRBD1. V dropped 3 bases and J dropped 1; count of bases not matched to a gene: 2. This CDR3 is 15 amino acids long. Germline V gene sequence: CDR1 KGHSH, CDR2 LQKENI. The CDR3 DNA sequence: TGTGCCAGCTCACCGGGACAGTTGAACACCGGGGAGCTGTTTTTT. This encodes CASSPGQLNTGELFF.

The chain links TRBV25-1 to TRBJ1-2; tentative D call: TRBD1 (6 bases). Germline CDR1 is MGHDK and CDR2 is SYGVNS. With 1 base removed from V and 3 bases from J, the gap between germline ends came to 15 bases. This CDR3 comprises 16 residues. DNA of the CDR3: TGTGCCAGCAGTGAATGGAGAACAGGGAGGGACTATGGCTACACCTTC. Its translation: CASSEWRTGRDYGYTF.

V and J are TRBV7-9 and TRBJ2-1, with D tentatively TRBD1 (5 bases). Germline CDR1 is SEHNR and CDR2 is FQNEAQ (reference sequence). This CDR3 contains 15 residues. Trimming took 8 bases from V and 8 from J, leaving 22 bases between them. The CDR3 DNA sequence: TGTGCCAGCGTAGGCGGACAAGGGCCTAGGGATGAGCAGTTCTTC. It yields the protein CASVGGQGPRDEQFF.

The rearrangement joins TRBV19 to TRBJ2-3; D is undetermined. The germline V gene has CDR1 LNHDA and CDR2 SQIVND (reference sequence). V shed 6 bases and J shed 0 bases, with 7 bases lying between them. CDR3 length: 13 residues. CDR3 sequence (DNA): TGTGCCAGTAGATTGAGAAGCACAGATACGCAGTATTTT. It codes for CASRLRSTDTQYF.

The chain combines TRBV7-2 with TRBJ1-1; the match to TRBD1 covers 7 bases. Trimming removed 5 bases from V and 4 bases from J; junction bases left unmatched: 13. This CDR3 contains 16 residues. CDR1 SGHTA and CDR2 FQGNSA come from the germline V gene. In DNA, the CDR3 is TGTGCCAGCAGCCCCCACACAGGGGCGCTTGGCACTGAAGCTTTCTTT. It translates to CASSPHTGALGTEAFF. Based on the CDR3 plus reference TRBV7-2 and TRBJ1-1, the full variable domain is GAGVSQSPSNKVTEKGKDVELRCDPISGHTALYWYRQSLGQGLEFLIYFQGNSAPDKSGLPSDRFSAERTGGSVSTLTIQRTQQEDSAVYLCASSPHTGALGTEAFFGQGTRLTVV.

This chain uses TRBV6-5 with TRBJ2-5; 12 bases align to TRBD2. V was pared by 5 bases and J by 5 bases, with 6 bases of the junction left unmatched. The CDR3 spans 15 residues. Germline V gives CDR1 MNHEY, CDR2 SVGAGI. The CDR3: CASSHGLAGTETQYF. As DNA, the CDR3 is TGTGCCAGCAGTCATGGACTAGCGGGGACGGAGACCCAGTACTTC.

J is TRBJ1-4 and V is TRBV27; 7 positions agree with TRBD2. The J call may be mistaken, given a closer DNA end match to TRBJ2-2. Germline V CDR1 and CDR2: MNHEY, SMNVEV (reference sequence). This CDR3 is built from 12 residues. For the CDR3, the DNA is TGTGCCAGCAGCGGAGCGGGGGGGGAGCTGTTTTTT. It specifies CASSGAGGELFF.

This chain uses TRBV19 with TRBJ1-2; 7 bases line up with TRBD1. The CDR3 contains 16 residues. Trimming at V came to 6 bases and at J to 4 bases, leaving 14 bases not matched to a gene. Per the germline V gene, CDR1 is LNHDA and CDR2 is SQIVND (reference sequence). The CDR3 loop is CASSLIGGRVAYGYTF. CDR3 in DNA: TGTGCCAGTAGCCTTATAGGGGGCAGGGTCGCCTATGGCTACACCTTC.

The gene calls are TRBV19 and TRBJ1-6; D is ambiguous. Germline assignment: CDR1 LNHDA and CDR2 SQIVND (reference sequence). The CDR3 covers 13 residues. The V gene lost 7 bases and the J gene lost 2 bases, with 6 bases spanning the gap. CDR3 nucleotides: TGTGCCAGTAAAAACACCTATAATTCACCCCTCCACTTT. Amino acids: CASKNTYNSPLHF.

The gene calls are TRBV10-1 and TRBJ2-3, with 8 bases lining up with TRBD2. V dropped 3 bases and J dropped 0; count of bases not matched to a gene: 5. The germline gives CDR1 WNHNN, CDR2 SYGVQD (reference sequence). The CDR3 consists of 16 residues. The CDR3, as DNA: TGCGCCAGCAGTGATTGGAGCGGGGGTAGCACAGATACGCAGTATTTT. It is translated as CASSDWSGGSTDTQYF.

V and J are TRBV2 and TRBJ1-2; 11 nucleotides align to TRBD1. The CDR3 spans 15 residues. With 6 bases clipped from V and 3 bases from J, the junction kept 6 bases outside the gene matches. Germline lookup yields CDR1 SNHLY and CDR2 FYNNEI. CDR3 sequence: CASRTGTGGDYGYTF. The CDR3 bases are TGTGCCAGCAGGACAGGGACAGGGGGTGACTATGGCTACACCTTC.

This clone was observed a single time. V usage is TRBV27 and J usage is TRBJ1-3, with a tentative D call TRBD1 (5 bases). CDR1 is MNHEY, CDR2 SMNVEV, per germline (reference sequence). CDR3 length: 17 amino acids. Trimming took 5 bases from V and 0 from J, leaving 17 bases between them. The CDR3 reads CASSPRVGGSSGNTIYF. The DNA for the CDR3 is TGTGCCAGCAGTCCCAGGGTCGGGGGGAGCTCTGGAAACACCATATATTTT.

This clone showed up just once. The V and J genes are TRBV7-3 and TRBJ1-1; possibly TRBD1 for D (5 bases). Germline V lookup: CDR1 SGHTA, CDR2 FQGTGA. This CDR3 spans 14 amino acids. V was cut by 4 bases and J by 4 bases, with 13 bases left in between. The CDR3 DNA reads TGTGCCAGCAGCTCCAAAACGGGGGGCACTGAAGCTTTCTTT. This encodes CASSSKTGGTEAFF.

This clone turned up a few times. CDR3 in amino acids: CASSTDPWRNEKLFF. The CDR3 DNA reads TGTGCCAGTAGTACAGACCCCTGGAGAAATGAAAAACTGTTTTTT. The rearrangement uses TRBV19 and TRBJ1-4, with no clear D. CDR1 is LNHDA, CDR2 SQIVND, per germline (reference sequence). V was cut by 4 bases and J by 5 bases, with 14 bases left in between. The CDR3 runs 15 residues.